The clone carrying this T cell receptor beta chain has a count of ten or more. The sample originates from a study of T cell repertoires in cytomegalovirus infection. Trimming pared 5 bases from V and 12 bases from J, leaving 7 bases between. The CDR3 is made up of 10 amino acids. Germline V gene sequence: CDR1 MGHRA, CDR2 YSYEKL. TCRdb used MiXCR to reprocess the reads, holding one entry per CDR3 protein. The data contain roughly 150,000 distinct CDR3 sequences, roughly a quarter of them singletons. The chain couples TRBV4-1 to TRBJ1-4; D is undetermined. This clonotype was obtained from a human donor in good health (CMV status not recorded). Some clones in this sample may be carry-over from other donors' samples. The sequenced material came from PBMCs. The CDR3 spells CASSGPELFF. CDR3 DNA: TGCGCCAGCAGCGGACCAGAACTGTTTTTT.